This T cell receptor beta chain was recovered during a study of blood T cell repertoires in COVID-19. At the level of the study: Sites across the United States, Italy and Spain contributed samples from acute and convalescent COVID-19. Nucleic acid was either cDNA or gDNA, and it came from T cells, B-cell-depleted T cells, or PBMCs.

In the study's own analysis: Reference gene primer amplification yielded estimated nucleated cell counts. Data came from immunoSEQ multiplex PCR; TCRdb stores just in-frame clones and leaves some out. V, J and clone size are taken as reported in that table, and D and trimming were inferred from the DNA itself. The profile shows 200,000 to 250,000 clones, around nine tenths of them singletons. Germline CDR1 SGHAT, CDR2 FQDESV (reference sequence). This CDR3 comprises 14 residues. Trimming took off 4 bases at V and 1 base at J, with 9 bases between the two ends. The chain couples TRBV11-1 to TRBJ2-3, with D maybe TRBD1 (6 bases). This TCR was sampled from a woman in her sixties or seventies who had recovered from COVID-19. The sequenced material came from peripheral blood. CDR3 residues: CASSSRTGTDTQYF. CDR3 in DNA: TGTGCCAGCAGCTCCAGGACAGGCACAGATACGCAGTATTTT.